This entry lists 23 T cell receptor beta chains sequenced from one sample in a study of shared clonotypes between healthy human individuals. Using immunoSEQ multiplex PCR, the repertoire was profiled, and TCRdb retains in-frame clones only, with some absent. Of hundreds of thousands of clones in the sample, around three quarters were seen once. Sequenced input: PBMCs. All receptors come from a woman in her 40s in good health. Some clones in this sample may be carry-over from other donors' samples.

V gene TRBV7-3 combines with J gene TRBJ2-5; 12 nucleotides agree with TRBD2. The CDR3 length is 15 residues. With 4 bases clipped from V and 4 bases from J, the junction kept 4 bases outside the gene matches. The germline CDR1 and CDR2 sequences are SGHTA and FQGTGA. CDR3 loop: CASSSRLAGVETQYF. The CDR3 nucleotides are TGTGCCAGCAGCTCGAGACTAGCGGGAGTAGAGACCCAGTACTTC.

This rearrangement joins TRBV4-2 to TRBJ2-7; D not certain. V lost 5 bases to trimming and J lost 5 bases, with 13 bases between them. In germline, CDR1 is LGHNA, CDR2 YNFKEQ. The length of the CDR3 is 13 residues. CDR3 residues: CASSLQFVHEQYF. The DNA of the CDR3 is TGTGCCAGCAGCTTGCAGTTCGTCCACGAGCAGTACTTC.

The gene calls are TRBV28 and TRBJ2-2; D is undetermined. The CDR3 has 12 amino acids. CDR1 is MDHEN, CDR2 SYDVKM, per germline. V was cut by 6 bases and J by 5 bases, with 7 bases left in between. In nucleotides, the CDR3 is TGTGCCAGCAGAGTAGCAACCGGGGAGCTGTTTTTT. It yields the protein CASRVATGELFF.

The chain uses TRBV7-8 and TRBJ2-3, with 9 bases lining up with TRBD1. With V trimmed by 3 bases and J by 3 bases, 4 bases remained unmatched. The CDR3 has 15 residues. Germline CDR1 is SGHVS and CDR2 is FQNEAQ. CDR3 bases: TGTGCCAGCAGCTTCGGGACAGGGAGAACAGATACGCAGTATTTT. Translating it yields CASSFGTGRTDTQYF.

The rearrangement joins TRBV6-5 to TRBJ2-7, with 9 bases aligning to TRBD2. The germline V gene encodes CDR1 MNHEY and CDR2 SVGAGI. V dropped 7 bases and J dropped 7; count of bases not matched to a gene: 5. This CDR3 is 12 amino acids long. The CDR3 nucleotides read TGTGCCAGCAACGCGGGAGGGAGAGAGCAGTACTTC. This sequence encodes CASNAGGREQYF.

The J gene is TRBJ1-1, the V gene TRBV10-3, with a possible D match to TRBD1 (6 bases). Germline assignment: CDR1 ENHRY and CDR2 SYGVKD. This CDR3 is built from 20 residues. Trimming took 2 bases from V and 4 from J, leaving 29 bases between them. CDR3 nucleotide sequence: TGTGCCATCAGTGAGCCCTCTCCGGACAGAGCCGGTGGCTTAAGCACTGAAGCTTTCTTT. Its translation is CAISEPSPDRAGGLSTEAFF.

This clone was seen a handful of times. The chain combines TRBV18 with TRBJ1-2, with a tentative D call TRBD1 (6 bases). The V and J ends lost 6 bases and 2 bases respectively, with 16 bases between them. The CDR3 runs to 15 residues. Germline loops: CDR1 KGHSH, CDR2 LQKENI. CDR3 DNA: TGTGCCAGCTCCCAACAGGGAATTCGAAACTATGGCTACACCTTC. Its protein is CASSQQGIRNYGYTF.

The chain recombines TRBV5-1 with TRBJ2-7; 11 bases align to TRBD1. The CDR3 covers 17 residues. J was trimmed by 4 bases and V by 2 bases; bases with no gene match: 11. Germline CDR1 reads SGHRS; CDR2 reads YFSETQ. The CDR3 nucleotides are TGCGCCAGCAGCTTAGATGGACAGGGGGCTTTTTCGTACGAGCAGTACTTC. Amino acids: CASSLDGQGAFSYEQYF.

Concerning this clone itself: A far larger clone differs by one base, so this is likely a read error. Different DNA sequences within this sample yield the same CDR3. The V and J genes are TRBV6-5 and TRBJ2-5; a possible D gene is TRBD1 (6 bases). This CDR3 is 13 amino acids long. Germline CDR1 MNHEY, CDR2 SVGAGI. The CDR3 DNA is TGTGCCAGCAGTCCTCCGGGACAAGAGACTCAGTACTTC. Amino acids: CASSPPGQETQYF.

The chain joins TRBV6-5 to TRBJ2-7, with D perhaps TRBD2 (5 bases). V lost 6 bases, J lost 7 bases, and 16 bases lay in between. From germline, CDR1 is MNHEY and CDR2 SVGAGI. CDR3 size: 13 residues. The CDR3 bases are TGTGCCAGCAGCCTTGGGGAAACGGGAGAGCAGTACTTC. It translates to CASSLGETGEQYF.

V usage is TRBV19 and J usage is TRBJ1-2; perhaps TRBD1 as D (6 bases). Germline CDR1 and CDR2: LNHDA and SQIVND (reference sequence). Deletions cut 5 bases from V and 7 bases from J, with 14 bases between. The CDR3 length is 13 residues. The DNA of the CDR3 is TGTGCCAGTAGTCCACAGGGAGGACTTGGCTACACCTTC. Amino acids: CASSPQGGLGYTF.

This clone was recorded a few times. V is TRBV10-3 and J is TRBJ1-1; 9 positions match TRBD1. The CDR3 has 17 residues. CDR1 is ENHRY and CDR2 is SYGVKD in the germline V gene. J gave up 0 bases and V 0 bases, and 5 bases lay outside the gene matches. CDR3 bases: TGTGCCATCAGTGAGTCAATGACAGGGGGATTGAACACTGAAGCTTTCTTT. This gives the protein CAISESMTGGLNTEAFF.

The chain couples TRBV28 to TRBJ2-1; 7 positions agree with TRBD2. Germline trimming cut 4 bases from V and 4 bases from J; bases unmatched to any gene: 10. The CDR3 contains 16 residues. Germline assignment: CDR1 MDHEN and CDR2 SYDVKM. The CDR3 sequence: CASSSIMGGEYNEQFF. CDR3 DNA: TGTGCCAGCAGTTCTATCATGGGGGGGGAATACAATGAGCAGTTCTTC.

The chain combines TRBV15 with TRBJ2-1; D gene uncertain. V dropped 1 base and J dropped 0 bases, with 7 bases sitting between them. The CDR3 has 15 amino acids. CDR1 is LNHNV, CDR2 YYDKDF, per germline (reference sequence). The DNA of the CDR3 is TGTGCCACCAGCAGAGGGGCAAACTCCTACAATGAGCAGTTCTTC. Its translation is CATSRGANSYNEQFF.

The J gene is TRBJ1-1, the V gene TRBV19; 7 positions match TRBD1. The CDR3 sequence is 14 residues long. CDR1 and CDR2 from the germline V gene are LNHDA and SQIVND (reference sequence). J was trimmed by 4 bases and V by 6 bases; bases with no gene match: 8. The CDR3 spells CASRGDRAFTEAFF. DNA of the CDR3: TGTGCCAGTAGAGGCGACAGGGCGTTCACTGAAGCTTTCTTT.

This chain links TRBV10-3 with TRBJ1-3; D is perhaps TRBD1 (6 bases). The CDR3 totals 16 residues. The germline V gene has CDR1 ENHRY and CDR2 SYGVKD. V lost 2 bases and J 4 bases, leaving 15 bases between the germline ends. CDR3 DNA: TGTGCCATCAGTGAGGGCTTCGGTACAGGGGGAAACACCATATATTTT. Protein product: CAISEGFGTGGNTIYF.

V usage is TRBV18 and J usage is TRBJ2-7; the D is unclear. Trimming stripped 2 bases from V and 0 bases from J, with 5 bases between. Germline CDR1 reads KGHSH; CDR2 reads LQKENI. This CDR3 contains 13 residues. DNA of the CDR3: TGTGCCAGCTCACCAGTGGGCTCCTACGAGCAGTACTTC. It encodes CASSPVGSYEQYF.

This clone showed up just a few times. The chain joins TRBV25-1 to TRBJ2-7; possible D gene TRBD1, 6 bases. CDR1 is MGHDK and CDR2 is SYGVNS in the germline V gene. The V and J ends lost 1 base and 0 bases respectively, with 16 bases between them. This CDR3 is 17 amino acids long. CDR3 in DNA: TGTGCCAGCAGTGAATCCGGATGGACAGCTAACTCCTACGAGCAGTACTTC. Its translation: CASSESGWTANSYEQYF.

This sequence joins TRBV28 and TRBJ2-7; D is possibly TRBD1 (6 bases). The V and J ends lost 6 bases and 4 bases respectively, with 10 bases between them. Germline V gene sequence: CDR1 MDHEN, CDR2 SYDVKM. This CDR3 region has 12 residues. CDR3 loop: CASSTTGYEQYF. Written as DNA, the CDR3 is TGTGCCAGCAGCACGACAGGTTACGAGCAGTACTTC.

CDR3 in amino acids: CASSFVQATEAFF. DNA for the CDR3: TGTGCCAGCAGCTTTGTACAGGCTACTGAAGCTTTCTTT. This rearrangement joins TRBV7-9 to TRBJ1-1; TRBD1 is a possible D gene (5 bases). The CDR3 consists of 13 residues. Germline loops: CDR1 SEHNR, CDR2 FQNEAQ (reference sequence). V lost 3 bases and J lost 5, with 10 bases in between.

The rearrangement uses TRBV19 and TRBJ2-5, with 9 bases identical to TRBD2. The CDR3 has 14 amino acids. V gave up 4 bases and J gave up 3 bases; unmatched junction bases: 3. Germline lookup yields CDR1 LNHDA and CDR2 SQIVND (reference sequence). CDR3 amino acids: CASSRASGEETQYF. The CDR3, as DNA: TGTGCCAGTAGTAGGGCTAGCGGGGAAGAGACCCAGTACTTC.

J is TRBJ1-2 and V is TRBV5-6; 7 nucleotides align to TRBD1. CDR3 length: 14 amino acids. From germline, CDR1 is SGHDT and CDR2 YYEEEE. With 4 bases clipped from V and 3 bases from J, the junction kept 6 bases outside the gene matches. The CDR3 sequence: CASSPRGGDYGYTF. CDR3 sequence (DNA): TGTGCCAGCAGCCCCAGGGGGGGGGACTATGGCTACACCTTC.

The V and J genes are TRBV5-1 and TRBJ2-2, with 7 positions matching TRBD2. With V trimmed by 5 bases and J by 2 bases, 9 bases remained unmatched. The CDR3 length is 16 residues. Germline-derived CDR1 and CDR2 are SGHRS and YFSETQ. CDR3 in amino acids: CASSRALAVNTGELFF. In DNA form, the CDR3 reads TGCGCCAGCAGTAGGGCGCTAGCGGTCAACACCGGGGAGCTGTTTTTT.